The rows below give T cell receptor beta chains drawn from one sample of a study of Ad26.COV2.S vaccination and SARS-CoV-2 variants. This table comes from immunoSEQ multiplex PCR, and its TCRdb copy is limited to in-frame clones, with some not included. The sample has 350,000 to 450,000 clones, around 86% seen once. The sequencing used peripheral blood, collected in a trial of Ad26.COV2.S vaccine versus placebo. These receptors were taken from a person between 18 and 59 years old who received the Ad26.COV2.S COVID-19 vaccine or a placebo. Both conserved end residues are part of each CDR3. Fields, in order: J gene, clone size, D gene, V gene, CDR3 protein, CDR3 DNA. D genes are given only for firm matches. Only some rows state a clone size, as once, few, many or a class for expanded clones.

j_call: TRBJ1-2; clone_size: once; d_call: TRBD1; v_call: TRBV5-4; cdr3_aa: CASRAGQPSYGYTF; cdr3_nt: TGTGCCAGCAGAGCGGGACAGCCCTCCTATGGCTACACCTTC
j_call: TRBJ2-1; clone_size: .; d_call: TRBD2; v_call: TRBV3-1/TRBV3-2; cdr3_aa: CASSQAGGSAEQFF; cdr3_nt: TGTGCCAGCAGCCAAGCGGGGGGTTCCGCTGAGCAGTTCTTC
j_call: TRBJ2-2; clone_size: .; d_call: .; v_call: TRBV7-8; cdr3_aa: CASTWGNTGELFF; cdr3_nt: TGTGCCAGCACCTGGGGAAACACCGGGGAGCTGTTTTTT
j_call: TRBJ2-6; clone_size: .; d_call: TRBD2; v_call: TRBV18; cdr3_aa: CASSPLGTISGANVLTF; cdr3_nt: TGTGCCAGCTCACCCCTGGGGACTATCTCTGGGGCCAACGTCCTGACTTTC
j_call: TRBJ1-2; clone_size: .; d_call: .; v_call: TRBV7-3; cdr3_aa: CASSLTGRARDGYTF; cdr3_nt: TGTGCCAGCAGCTTAACCGGCAGGGCGAGGGATGGCTACACCTTC
j_call: TRBJ1-3; clone_size: .; d_call: .; v_call: TRBV7-8; cdr3_aa: CASSLAPYGFPVGHTGNTIYF; cdr3_nt: TGTGCCAGCAGCTTAGCCCCGTATGGGTTTCCCGTAGGGCATACTGGAAACACCATATATTTT
j_call: TRBJ2-2; clone_size: once; d_call: .; v_call: TRBV2; cdr3_aa: CASTDGITANTGELFF; cdr3_nt: TGTGCCAGCACTGATGGGATAACAGCTAACACCGGGGAGCTGTTTTTT
j_call: TRBJ2-3; clone_size: .; d_call: TRBD1; v_call: TRBV18; cdr3_aa: CASSPRQGNTDTQYF; cdr3_nt: TGTGCCAGCTCACCGCGACAGGGAAACACAGATACGCAGTATTTT
j_call: TRBJ2-6; clone_size: many; d_call: TRBD1; v_call: TRBV15; cdr3_aa: CATGTGQGSGANVLTF; cdr3_nt: TGTGCCACCGGAACGGGACAGGGCTCTGGGGCCAACGTCCTGACTTTC
j_call: TRBJ2-7; clone_size: .; d_call: .; v_call: TRBV5-1; cdr3_aa: CASSLATRSGEQYF; cdr3_nt: TGCGCCAGCAGCTTGGCAACACGGTCAGGCGAGCAGTACTTC
j_call: TRBJ1-2; clone_size: .; d_call: TRBD1; v_call: TRBV6-4; cdr3_aa: CASSDSPGQVYGYTF; cdr3_nt: TGTGCCAGCAGTGACTCACCGGGACAGGTCTATGGCTACACCTTC
j_call: TRBJ2-1; clone_size: .; d_call: TRBD1; v_call: TRBV5-6; cdr3_aa: CASSLFSGGAYNEQFF; cdr3_nt: TGTGCCAGCAGCTTGTTTTCAGGGGGCGCTTACAATGAGCAGTTCTTC
j_call: TRBJ2-1; clone_size: .; d_call: .; v_call: TRBV7-9; cdr3_aa: CASSFPREQFF; cdr3_nt: TGTGCCAGCAGCTTTCCCCGGGAGCAGTTCTTC
j_call: TRBJ1-4; clone_size: .; d_call: .; v_call: TRBV19; cdr3_aa: CASHSSNRVGEKLFF; cdr3_nt: TGTGCCAGCCACTCGTCCAACAGGGTCGGTGAAAAACTGTTTTTT
j_call: TRBJ1-5; clone_size: few; d_call: TRBD1; v_call: TRBV11-2; cdr3_aa: CASSPGTGAENQPQHF; cdr3_nt: TGTGCCAGCAGCCCCGGGACAGGGGCGGAAAATCAGCCCCAGCATTTT
j_call: TRBJ1-1; clone_size: .; d_call: .; v_call: TRBV3-1/TRBV3-2; cdr3_aa: CASTSTKNTEAFF; cdr3_nt: TGTGCCAGCACCTCGACAAAGAACACTGAAGCTTTCTTT
j_call: TRBJ2-4; clone_size: .; d_call: .; v_call: TRBV7-3; cdr3_aa: CASSLTGNSWDIQYF; cdr3_nt: TGTGCCAGCAGCTTAACGGGCAACTCGTGGGACATTCAGTACTTC
j_call: TRBJ1-3; clone_size: .; d_call: TRBD1; v_call: TRBV6-5; cdr3_aa: CASRATGGLNTIYF; cdr3_nt: TGTGCCAGCAGGGCGACAGGGGGCCTAAACACCATATATTTT
j_call: TRBJ1-1; clone_size: .; d_call: .; v_call: TRBV19; cdr3_aa: CASTAGMNTEAFF; cdr3_nt: TGTGCCAGTACAGCAGGGATGAACACTGAAGCTTTCTTT
j_call: TRBJ2-1; clone_size: once; d_call: TRBD2; v_call: TRBV13; cdr3_aa: CASSSSRWRGGGNEQFF; cdr3_nt: TGTGCCAGCAGCTCGTCCCGCTGGCGGGGGGGCGGGAATGAGCAGTTCTTC
j_call: TRBJ2-2; clone_size: .; d_call: .; v_call: TRBV19; cdr3_aa: CASSIRSGELFF; cdr3_nt: TGTGCCAGTAGTATAAGGAGCGGGGAGCTGTTTTTT
j_call: TRBJ1-1; clone_size: .; d_call: .; v_call: TRBV4-1; cdr3_aa: CASGLYKGHLNTEAFF; cdr3_nt: TGCGCCAGCGGACTATACAAGGGACATCTGAACACTGAAGCTTTCTTT
j_call: TRBJ1-2; clone_size: .; d_call: .; v_call: TRBV5-1; cdr3_aa: CASSRGEANYGYTF; cdr3_nt: TGCGCCAGCTCTAGAGGGGAGGCTAACTATGGCTACACCTTC
j_call: TRBJ1-2; clone_size: .; d_call: TRBD1; v_call: TRBV5-1; cdr3_aa: CASSLTPGQGLYGYTF; cdr3_nt: TGCGCCAGCAGCTTGACCCCGGGACAGGGACTCTATGGCTACACCTTC
j_call: TRBJ2-5; clone_size: .; d_call: .; v_call: TRBV27; cdr3_aa: CASSLYQVPETQYF; cdr3_nt: TGTGCCAGCAGTTTATATCAGGTTCCGGAGACCCAGTACTTC
j_call: TRBJ1-2; clone_size: .; d_call: .; v_call: TRBV5-1; cdr3_aa: CASSSNRDGYTF; cdr3_nt: TGCGCCAGCAGCTCGAACCGAGATGGCTACACCTTC
j_call: TRBJ2-1; clone_size: .; d_call: TRBD2; v_call: TRBV9; cdr3_aa: CASSVRGSGGLYNEQFF; cdr3_nt: TGTGCCAGCAGCGTTCGAGGAAGCGGGGGACTCTACAATGAGCAGTTCTTC
j_call: TRBJ1-1; clone_size: .; d_call: .; v_call: TRBV6-1; cdr3_aa: CASSEGGGTEAFF; cdr3_nt: TGTGCCAGCAGTGAAGGGGGCGGAACTGAAGCTTTCTTT
j_call: TRBJ2-3; clone_size: .; d_call: .; v_call: TRBV6-2/TRBV6-3; cdr3_aa: CASSLLRGGTDTQYF; cdr3_nt: TGTGCCAGCAGCCTCCTCAGGGGAGGGACAGATACGCAGTATTTT
j_call: TRBJ2-7; clone_size: once; d_call: .; v_call: TRBV6-5; cdr3_aa: CASRVEDPYEQYF; cdr3_nt: TGTGCCAGCAGAGTAGAGGACCCCTACGAGCAGTACTTC
j_call: TRBJ1-2; clone_size: .; d_call: .; v_call: TRBV6-1; cdr3_aa: CASSEARVGVYGYTF; cdr3_nt: TGTGCCAGCAGTGAAGCGCGGGTGGGCGTCTATGGCTACACCTTC
j_call: TRBJ2-7; clone_size: .; d_call: TRBD1; v_call: TRBV29-1; cdr3_aa: CSVGDSPTYEQYF; cdr3_nt: TGCAGCGTTGGGGACAGCCCCACCTACGAGCAGTACTTC
j_call: TRBJ2-1; clone_size: .; d_call: .; v_call: TRBV6-1; cdr3_aa: CASSDSWGAYNEQFF; cdr3_nt: TGTGCCAGCAGTGATTCGTGGGGGGCTTACAATGAGCAGTTCTTC
j_call: TRBJ1-6; clone_size: .; d_call: .; v_call: TRBV9; cdr3_aa: CASSVDIRANSPLHF; cdr3_nt: TGTGCCAGCAGCGTAGATATCAGGGCTAATTCACCCCTCCACTTT
j_call: TRBJ1-1; clone_size: few; d_call: .; v_call: TRBV2; cdr3_aa: CAVLRENTEAFF; cdr3_nt: TGTGCCGTACTGAGAGAGAACACTGAAGCTTTCTTT
j_call: TRBJ1-3; clone_size: few; d_call: TRBD1; v_call: TRBV5-4; cdr3_aa: CASSLEGAAGNTIYF; cdr3_nt: TGTGCCAGCAGCTTGGAGGGGGCGGCTGGAAACACCATATATTTT
j_call: TRBJ2-7; clone_size: .; d_call: .; v_call: TRBV21-1; cdr3_aa: CASSKAGIPVRYEQYF; cdr3_nt: TGTGCCAGCAGCAAAGCAGGGATCCCTGTTCGGTACGAGCAGTACTTC
j_call: TRBJ1-6; clone_size: .; d_call: .; v_call: TRBV18; cdr3_aa: CASSRSPEYYSPLHF; cdr3_nt: TGTGCCAGCTCACGGTCCCCAGAATACTATTCACCCCTCCACTTT
j_call: TRBJ2-3; clone_size: .; d_call: TRBD2; v_call: TRBV5-1; cdr3_aa: CASQEDLAGGMDTQYF; cdr3_nt: TGCGCCAGCCAGGAAGATCTAGCGGGGGGGATGGATACGCAGTATTTT
j_call: TRBJ1-1; clone_size: .; d_call: .; v_call: TRBV30; cdr3_aa: CAWSLTVNTEAFF; cdr3_nt: TGTGCCTGGAGCCTTACAGTGAACACTGAAGCTTTCTTT
j_call: TRBJ1-1; clone_size: .; d_call: TRBD1; v_call: TRBV7-8; cdr3_aa: CASSLRSGQGVNTEAFF; cdr3_nt: TGTGCCAGCAGCTTAAGGTCTGGACAGGGGGTGAACACTGAAGCTTTCTTT
j_call: TRBJ1-2; clone_size: .; d_call: .; v_call: TRBV19; cdr3_aa: CASSSRGGFYGYTF; cdr3_nt: TGTGCCAGTAGTTCCCGAGGGGGGTTTTATGGCTACACCTTC